These 24 T cell receptor beta chains were sequenced from one sample in a study of blood T cell repertoires in COVID-19. Only in-frame clones appear in the TCRdb table, and some are missing; sequencing was by immunoSEQ multiplex PCR. The table includes roughly 45,000 clones, roughly 90% detected once. Sequenced input: peripheral blood. Every receptor here comes from a man in his sixties or seventies with active COVID-19.

The rearrangement uses TRBV5-1 and TRBJ2-5; 9 bases fit TRBD2. The ends lost 0 bases at V and 3 bases at J; junction bases unmatched: 3. Looked up from germline, CDR1 is SGHRS and CDR2 is YFSETQ. The CDR3 has 15 residues. Here the CDR3 reads CASSLGGGREETQYF. The CDR3 nucleotides read TGCGCCAGCAGCTTGGGAGGCGGGAGGGAAGAGACCCAGTACTTC. The complete variable domain, with remaining parts taken from reference TRBV5-1 and TRBJ2-5, reads KAGVTQTPRYLIKTRGQQVTLSCSPISGHRSVSWYQQTPGQGLQFLFEYFSETQRNKGNFPGRFSGRQFSNSRSEMNVSTLELGDSALYLCASSLGGGREETQYFGPGTRLLVL.

The chain has TRBV11-2 and TRBJ2-3; tentatively, D is TRBD2 (8 bases). From germline, CDR1 is SGHAT and CDR2 FQNNGV. V was pared by 0 bases and J by 6 bases, with 28 bases between. The CDR3 contains 20 residues. CDR3 region: CASSLDEGASGSRTRDTQYF. For the CDR3, the DNA is TGTGCCAGCAGCTTAGACGAGGGGGCTAGCGGGTCCAGGACCAGGGATACGCAGTATTTT.

This chain connects TRBV7-8 to TRBJ2-1; 11 bases agree with TRBD2. The CDR3 extends over 15 amino acids. V lost 2 bases and J lost 7; bases outside the gene matches: 4. Germline loops: CDR1 SGHVS, CDR2 FQNEAQ. The CDR3 bases are TGTGCCAGCAGCTTAAGGCTAGCGGGGGGTAATGAGCAGTTCTTC. Protein: CASSLRLAGGNEQFF.

The chain combines TRBV3-1 (or the pseudogene TRBV3-2) with TRBJ2-7, with no clear D. CDR1 is LGHDT, CDR2 YNNKEL, per germline (reference sequence). V was trimmed by 8 bases and J by 5 bases, leaving 10 bases between them. The CDR3 covers 11 residues. CDR3 nucleotides: TGTGCCAGCGCCATCCCGGACGAGCAGTACTTC. Translated, it gives CASAIPDEQYF.

The chain carries TRBV6-6 and TRBJ2-1; 11 bases are shared with TRBD2. CDR3 length: 17 amino acids. The germline V gene encodes CDR1 MNHNY and CDR2 SVGAGI (reference sequence). The trim removed 5 bases at V and 9 bases at J, leaving 15 bases unmatched. CDR3 DNA: TGTGCCAGCAGTCCTCCTCCCCTAGCGGGAGGTAGTGGTGAGCAGTTCTTC. It is translated as CASSPPPLAGGSGEQFF.

This sequence joins TRBV7-2 and TRBJ2-3, with TRBD2 matching 13 bases. CDR1 is SGHTA and CDR2 is FQGNSA in the germline V gene. The V and J ends lost 4 bases and 8 bases, in that order; junction bases with no gene match: 3. CDR3 size: 14 residues. The DNA for the CDR3 is TGTGCCAGCAGCTCGGGACTAGCGGGAAGTACGCAGTATTTT. Translating it yields CASSSGLAGSTQYF.

The sample holds one count of this clone. DNA of the CDR3: TGTGCCAGCAGGGCTCCAGGGAGGGACACTGAAGCTTTCTTT. Translated, it gives CASRAPGRDTEAFF. The V gene is TRBV9, the J gene TRBJ1-1, with a weak D call TRBD1 (5 bases). Germline lookup yields CDR1 SGDLS and CDR2 YYNGEE. V lost 5 bases and J lost 3, with 14 bases in between. This CDR3 has 14 amino acids.

V usage is TRBV7-2 and J usage is TRBJ2-1; TRBD2 matches at 8 bases. The CDR3 has 17 residues. V trimming: 5 bases; J trimming: 7 bases; junction bases outside the gene matches: 16. Per the germline V gene, CDR1 is SGHTA and CDR2 is FQGNSA. CDR3 region: CASSKQHLAGSGNEQFF. The CDR3 bases are TGTGCCAGCAGCAAGCAGCACCTAGCGGGCAGTGGGAATGAGCAGTTCTTC.

The rearrangement uses TRBV5-1 and TRBJ1-4; D not certain. Germline CDR1 reads SGHRS; CDR2 reads YFSETQ. There are 15 residues in the CDR3. V shed 1 base and J shed 6 bases, with 13 bases lying between them. CDR3 region: CASSLRSGGDEKLFF. The CDR3 nucleotides are TGCGCCAGCAGCTTGAGGTCTGGAGGAGATGAAAAACTGTTTTTT.

The chain joins TRBV7-2 to TRBJ2-2; D is unclear. The germline gives CDR1 SGHTA, CDR2 FQGNSA. This CDR3 is 16 amino acids long. V dropped 2 bases and J dropped 1 base, with 11 bases sitting between them. The CDR3 nucleotides are TGTGCCAGCAGCTTAATACAATCCTTGAACACCGGGGAGCTGTTTTTT. Protein product: CASSLIQSLNTGELFF.

The chain employs TRBV5-4 and TRBJ1-2, with a tentative D call TRBD1 (5 bases). This CDR3 contains 13 residues. V lost 0 bases to trimming and J lost 5 bases, with 8 bases between them. Per the germline V gene, CDR1 is SGHNT and CDR2 is YYREEE (reference sequence). The CDR3 DNA follows: TGTGCCAGCAGCTTGGTACGGGGGTATGGCTACACCTTC. Residues: CASSLVRGYGYTF.

The V call is TRBV12-3 or TRBV12-4, the J call TRBJ2-7; maybe TRBD2 (6 bases). Deletions cut 5 bases from V and 6 bases from J, with 11 bases between. The CDR3 extends over 12 amino acids. The CDR3 nucleotides are TGTGCCAGCAGTACAAGACTAGGCGAGCAGTACTTC. It specifies CASSTRLGEQYF.

The chain combines TRBV5-4 with TRBJ2-5; 7 bases agree with TRBD1. Germline V gene data show CDR1 as SGHNT and CDR2 as YYREEE (reference sequence). The CDR3 spans 15 residues. V dropped 6 bases and J dropped 5; count of bases not matched to a gene: 13. The CDR3, as DNA: TGTGCCAGCACTCGACCAGGGGGAAGCTCGGAGACCCAGTACTTC. Translated, it gives CASTRPGGSSETQYF.

This rearrangement joins TRBV11-2 to TRBJ2-5; the match to TRBD2 covers 11 bases. The CDR3 totals 17 residues. In germline, CDR1 is SGHAT, CDR2 FQNNGV. V dropped 5 bases and J dropped 5; count of bases not matched to a gene: 13. The CDR3 is CASSKGTSGVWSETQYF. The DNA for the CDR3 is TGTGCCAGCAGCAAAGGGACTAGCGGAGTCTGGTCGGAGACCCAGTACTTC.

The table lists this clone with a count of one. The chain couples TRBV30 to TRBJ1-3; D gene ambiguous. The V gene's germline CDR1 is GTSNPN and CDR2 SVGIG (reference sequence). This CDR3 has 14 amino acids. V was shortened by 5 bases and J by 0 bases, with 11 bases between the two germline ends. The CDR3 loop reads CAWARWSSGNTIYF. CDR3 bases: TGTGCCTGGGCCCGGTGGAGCTCTGGAAACACCATATATTTT.

The gene calls are TRBV19 and TRBJ2-5, with 12 positions matching TRBD2. The CDR3 contains 15 residues. After removal of 5 bases from V and 5 bases from J, the junction contained 6 bases not matched to a gene. Germline V CDR1 and CDR2: LNHDA, SQIVND (reference sequence). The CDR3 is CASSLLAGGLETQYF. The CDR3 coding sequence is TGTGCCAGTAGTCTCCTAGCGGGAGGGCTGGAGACCCAGTACTTC.

This chain uses TRBV5-4 with TRBJ1-2; 7 bases line up with TRBD1. CDR3 size: 13 residues. After removal of 0 bases from V and 6 bases from J, the junction contained 2 bases not matched to a gene. Germline CDR1 SGHNT, CDR2 YYREEE (reference sequence). CDR3 nucleotide sequence: TGTGCCAGCAGCTTGGGAGGGGGCGATGGCTACACCTTC. Its protein is CASSLGGGDGYTF. The full variable domain, rest sourced from reference TRBV5-4 and TRBJ1-2, is ETGVTQSPTHLIKTRGQQVTLRCSSQSGHNTVSWYQQALGQGPQFIFQYYREEENGRGNFPPRFSGLQFPNYSSELNVNALELDDSALYLCASSLGGGDGYTFGSGTRLTVV.

This clone has a single count. The chain has TRBV18 and TRBJ2-5, with 7 nucleotides matching TRBD1. CDR3 length: 13 residues. Germline V gene sequence: CDR1 KGHSH, CDR2 LQKENI. V lost 5 bases to trimming and J lost 5 bases; unmatched junction nucleotides: 5. CDR3 sequence: CASSSDRVETQYF. Here the CDR3 DNA reads TGTGCCAGCTCAAGCGACAGGGTGGAGACCCAGTACTTC.

Here the CDR3 DNA reads TGTGCCAGCAGCTACCGACAGGGTAGTGGCTACACCTTC. Amino acid sequence: CASSYRQGSGYTF. The chain links TRBV11-2 to TRBJ1-2, with TRBD1 matching over 7 bases. The CDR3 runs 13 residues. The V and J ends lost 4 bases and 7 bases, in that order; junction bases with no gene match: 6. Germline V CDR1 and CDR2: SGHAT, FQNNGV.

The V call is TRBV7-8, the J call TRBJ1-1, with a tentative D call TRBD1 (5 bases). Germline V gene data show CDR1 as SGHVS and CDR2 as FQNEAQ. The V end was cut by 1 base, the J end by 5 bases, with 11 bases between. The CDR3 runs to 14 residues. In DNA, the CDR3 is TGTGCCAGCAGCTTAGGTTGGGGGAGGACTGAAGCTTTCTTT. It is translated as CASSLGWGRTEAFF.

This clone was seen only once. The chain recombines TRBV6-2 or TRBV6-3 with TRBJ1-4, with D tentatively TRBD1 (5 bases). The V end was cut by 2 bases, the J end by 4 bases, with 17 bases between. From germline, CDR1 is MNHEY and CDR2 SVGEGT. The CDR3 has 17 amino acids. CDR3 nucleotide sequence: TGTGCCAGCAGTTACACGGCCCGGGGGAGGAGTAATGAAAAACTGTTTTTT. It specifies CASSYTARGRSNEKLFF.

The chain uses TRBV7-3 and TRBJ2-2, with D perhaps TRBD1 (6 bases). This CDR3 region has 16 residues. V shed 4 bases and J shed 1 base, with 13 bases lying between them. CDR1 is SGHTA, CDR2 FQGTGA, per germline. The CDR3 DNA follows: TGTGCCAGCAGCTCGAGGACAGATATGAACACCGGGGAGCTGTTTTTT. The encoded protein is CASSSRTDMNTGELFF.

V is TRBV27 and J is TRBJ1-4; D not certain. The V and J ends lost 5 bases and 8 bases respectively, with 15 bases between them. CDR3 length equals 14 residues. From germline, CDR1 is MNHEY and CDR2 SMNVEV (reference sequence). The CDR3 reads CASSRPPGFEKLFF. DNA for the CDR3: TGTGCCAGCAGTCGCCCGCCCGGGTTCGAAAAACTGTTTTTT.

The chain combines TRBV5-8 with TRBJ2-5, with 11 nucleotides matching TRBD2. Germline V gene lookup returns CDR1 SGHTS and CDR2 YDEGEE. The J segment lost 5 bases and the V segment lost 1 base, leaving 10 bases of the junction unmatched. CDR3 length: 17 residues. This CDR3 is CASSLSRLAGTGETQYF. Written as DNA, the CDR3 is TGTGCCAGCAGCTTGTCTCGACTAGCGGGAACTGGTGAGACCCAGTACTTC.